The TCR beta chain under discussion was sequenced for a study of CD8 T cells in ankylosing spondylitis. This clonotype was detected many times. Its antigen is undetermined. V was cut by 5 bases and J by 8 bases, with 12 bases left in between. CDR3 length: 13 amino acids. Germline loops: CDR1 SEHNR, CDR2 FQNEAQ (reference sequence). The study's findings and limits: Disease-linked clones reportedly concentrated significantly in matched ankylosing spondylitis synovial fluid. Blood of patients with ankylosing spondylitis appeared to be characterized by a TCR beta motif of eight highly homologous variants. A CD8+ phenotype characterized the disease-linked clones, which were relatively rare in peripheral blood.

Construction of TCR beta libraries was performed using quantitative 5'-RACE with molecular barcodes. TCRdb analysed the 5' RACE reads with MiXCR anew, one entry per CDR3 protein. Found here are under 150,000 distinct CDR3 sequences, over 9.5% of them singletons; the top ten hold about 3.8%. The chain combines TRBV7-9 with TRBJ2-2; D unresolved. The sequencing input was blood, either unsorted or a sorted T cell fraction (not recorded which). This sequence was found in a female donor with ankylosing spondylitis or in good health (not recorded which). CDR3 protein: CASSPLSEGELFF. The DNA of the CDR3 is TGTGCCAGCAGCCCTCTGTCTGAGGGGGAGCTGTTTTTT.